The next 22 T cell receptor beta chains were all read from a single sample in a study. TCRdb passed the 5' RACE reads through MiXCR, listing each CDR3 protein once. The data hold about 62,000 distinct CDR3 sequences, with approximately 31% observed a single time. Source material: tumor-infiltrating naive CD4+ T cells sorted from the breast tumor. The subset denotes: naive CD4+ T cells, CD4+CD45RA+CD25-. The receptors derive from a female donor with breast cancer.

With regard to this clonotype: Here the CDR3 omits its conserved ending phenylalanine or tryptophan, so a read error is the likely source. CDR3 nucleotides: TGTGCCAGCGCCTGGGCGCAGGATGGGACCCAGTACCTC. Its protein is CASAWAQDGTQYL. The chain employs TRBV6-6 and TRBJ2-5, with D unresolved. The CDR3 is 13 amino acids. Germline V CDR1 and CDR2: MNHNY, SVGAGI (reference sequence). V was pared by 8 bases and J by 7 bases, with 17 bases between.

This clonotype was seen a handful of times. The rearrangement joins TRBV12-3 or TRBV12-4 to TRBJ1-1; D gene uncertain. CDR3 size: 14 residues. Trimming stripped 8 bases from V and 3 bases from J, with 16 bases between. CDR3 region: CASRIKGRYTEAFF. DNA for the CDR3: TGTGCCAGCCGGATTAAAGGACGTTACACTGAAGCTTTCTTT.

A few counts support this clonotype. The CDR3 here is CASRLSGSSTDTQYF. DNA for the CDR3: TGTGCCAGCAGGCTTAGCGGCTCTAGCACAGATACGCAGTATTTT. The chain recombines TRBV28 with TRBJ2-3; a possible D gene is TRBD2 (6 bases). The length of the CDR3 is 15 residues. Trimming stripped 6 bases from V and 0 bases from J, with 13 bases between. Germline values: CDR1 MDHEN, CDR2 SYDVKM.

This clonotype was seen a handful of times. The rearrangement links TRBV4-1 to TRBJ2-1, with TRBD2 matching 9 bases. After removal of 0 bases from V and 13 bases from J, the junction contained 4 bases not matched to a gene. Looked up from germline, CDR1 is MGHRA and CDR2 is YSYEKL. CDR3 size: 13 residues. CDR3 loop: CASSQELAGSQFF. Written as DNA, the CDR3 is TGCGCCAGCAGCCAAGAACTAGCGGGCTCCCAGTTCTTC.

This clonotype was detected ten times or more. The chain couples TRBV6-1 to TRBJ2-2, with TRBD1 matching 7 bases. The J segment lost 1 base and the V segment lost 7 bases, leaving 3 bases of the junction unmatched. Germline assignment: CDR1 MNHNS and CDR2 SASEGT. The CDR3 length is 14 residues. As DNA, the CDR3 is TGTGCCAGCACGTACAGGGGGAACACCGGGGAGCTGTTTTTT. It encodes CASTYRGNTGELFF.

Concerning this clonotype: One base away lies a much larger clone, so this may be a sequencing read error. The chain links TRBV20-1 to TRBJ1-1; TRBD1 might be the D (6 bases). CDR1 and CDR2 (germline): DFQATT, SNEGSKA (reference sequence). The CDR3 is 15 residues long. This CDR3 is CSTRDVRGADAEAFF. CDR3 nucleotides: TGCAGTACTAGAGATGTACGGGGGGCGGACGCTGAAGCTTTCTTT.

The chain combines TRBV6-1 with TRBJ2-3; no definite D call. The ends were cut back, 7 bases at V and 5 bases at J, with 13 bases in the middle. There are 13 residues in the CDR3. Looked up from germline, CDR1 is MNHNS and CDR2 is SASEGT. The CDR3 nucleotides are TGTGCCAGCATGGCTTTGGGAAGAGATACGCAGTATTTT. It translates to CASMALGRDTQYF.

This clonotype was counted many times. The chain's CDR3 is CASSYTNSYTAQETQYF. Written as DNA, the CDR3 is TGTGCCAGCAGTTACACCAATAGCTACACCGCTCAAGAGACCCAGTACTTC. The chain joins TRBV6-5 to TRBJ2-5; no reliable D call. The CDR3 loop spans 17 amino acids. Germline V CDR1 and CDR2: MNHEY, SVGAGI. V shed 2 bases and J shed 2 bases, with 18 bases lying between them.

DNA of the CDR3: TGTGCCAGCAGTGGACAGGGGGCCCGGCAGCCCCAGCATTTT. This codes for CASSGQGARQPQHF. The chain carries TRBV2 and TRBJ1-5, with 10 positions matching TRBD1. V lost 4 bases and J lost 7; bases outside the gene matches: 4. Germline V gene lookup returns CDR1 SNHLY and CDR2 FYNNEI. This CDR3 has 14 amino acids.

The rearrangement links TRBV12-3 or TRBV12-4 to TRBJ1-2, with TRBD1 identical over 7 bases. CDR3 length: 16 amino acids. J lost 2 bases, V lost 2 bases, and 8 bases had no gene match. In nucleotides, the CDR3 is TGTGCCAGCAGTTTAAGGGCAGGGGGACTAAACTATGGCTACACCTTC. It encodes CASSLRAGGLNYGYTF.

The V call is TRBV7-6, the J call TRBJ2-7; the match to TRBD2 covers 7 bases. Trimming cost V 5 bases and J 5 bases; bases outside gene matches: 6. The germline V gene encodes CDR1 SGHVS and CDR2 FNYEAQ. This CDR3 region has 13 residues. The CDR3 bases are TGTGCCAGCAGCCCTACTAGCGCTAACGAGCAGTACTTC. It specifies CASSPTSANEQYF.

This clonotype was detected ten times or more. The chain links TRBV7-8 to TRBJ2-7, with D possibly called TRBD1 or TRBD2 (5 bases each). The CDR3 has 14 residues. Trimming left V 3 bases short and J 2 bases short, with 11 bases between. The germline V gene encodes CDR1 SGHVS and CDR2 FQNEAQ. The CDR3 DNA sequence: TGTGCCAGCAGCTTCGGGACGGGACCCTACGAGCAGTACTTC. Amino acid sequence: CASSFGTGPYEQYF.

This clonotype was found a few times. This rearrangement joins TRBV7-9 to TRBJ2-7; D uncertain. The V end was cut by 2 bases, the J end by 0 bases, with 14 bases between. CDR3 length: 16 residues. In germline, CDR1 is SEHNR, CDR2 FQNEAQ (reference sequence). The CDR3 region has the DNA TGTGCCAGCAGCTTAACGGCGCGCGCTAGCTCCTACGAGCAGTACTTC. Its translation is CASSLTARASSYEQYF.

As to this clonotype: Mismatch with germline at one junction end may stem from a read error. The genes are TRBV7-9 and TRBJ1-1; D not certain. This CDR3 is built from 13 residues. CDR1 and CDR2 from the germline V gene are SEHNR and FQNEAQ (reference sequence). CDR3 in DNA: TGTGCCAGCAGCTTAGGGGTGAACACTGTAGCTTTCTTT. Translated, it gives CASSLGVNTVAFF.

This clonotype has only a few counts. This sequence may be a read error, since a much larger clone differs from it by one base. The chain couples TRBV29-1 to TRBJ1-3, with D possibly matching TRBD1 (5 bases). The CDR3 runs 11 residues. The V gene's germline CDR1 is SQVTM and CDR2 ANQGSEA. CDR3 protein: CIVGTVGTIYF. CDR3 coding DNA: TGCATCGTGGGGACGGTGGGCACCATATATTTT.

This chain uses TRBV20-1 with TRBJ2-7; 10 bases are a match to TRBD2. The CDR3 covers 14 residues. The V gene's germline CDR1 is DFQATT and CDR2 SNEGSKA (reference sequence). With V trimmed by 2 bases and J by 3 bases, 4 bases remained unmatched. CDR3 bases: TGCAGTGCTAGAATACCTAGCGGGAGCTACGAGCAGTACTTC. Its translation: CSARIPSGSYEQYF.

There are many counts of this clonotype. This chain joins TRBV6-2 or TRBV6-3 and TRBJ1-1; unclear D gene. The CDR3 totals 15 residues. The V end was cut by 3 bases, the J end by 4 bases, with 15 bases between. Germline V gene lookup returns CDR1 MNHEY and CDR2 SVGEGT. CDR3 region: CASSYEAGPRTEAFF. The CDR3 DNA reads as TGTGCCAGCAGTTATGAGGCAGGCCCGCGCACTGAAGCTTTCTTT.

The chain is built from TRBV2 and TRBJ2-3; TRBD1 is a possible D gene (5 bases). This CDR3 spans 13 amino acids. From germline, CDR1 is SNHLY and CDR2 FYNNEI. Trimming cost V 4 bases and J 6 bases, with 11 bases left between them. The CDR3 coding sequence is TGTGCCAGCAGTGGGGGCATGAGGGATACGCAGTATTTT. Residues: CASSGGMRDTQYF.

This clonotype was seen a handful of times. The chain links TRBV20-1 to TRBJ2-2, with D possibly TRBD1 on 5 matching bases. Germline V gives CDR1 DFQATT, CDR2 SNEGSKA (reference sequence). V lost 2 bases, J lost 4 bases, and 14 bases lay in between. This CDR3 region has 15 residues. This CDR3 is CSARPLQGFTGELFF. CDR3 nucleotides: TGCAGTGCTAGACCGCTCCAGGGATTCACCGGGGAGCTGTTTTTT.

This clonotype was counted between two and nine times. The J gene is TRBJ1-1, the V gene TRBV20-1; D ambiguous. This CDR3 has 12 amino acids. With 7 bases removed from V and 8 bases from J, the gap between germline ends came to 17 bases. Looked up from germline, CDR1 is DFQATT and CDR2 is SNEGSKA (reference sequence). The CDR3 DNA is TGCAGTGGCTCCAGACCCACTGCGGAAGCTTTCTTT. Its protein product is CSGSRPTAEAFF.

V gene TRBV9 combines with J gene TRBJ2-5; D is undetermined. The CDR3 totals 15 residues. Looked up from germline, CDR1 is SGDLS and CDR2 is YYNGEE. Between the trimmed V and J ends, which lost 3 bases and 5 bases, there was a span of 17 bases. The chain's CDR3 is CASSALGRIQETQYF. As DNA, the CDR3 is TGTGCCAGCAGCGCCCTCGGACGGATCCAGGAGACCCAGTACTTC.

This clonotype was found many times. This chain connects TRBV7-9 to TRBJ2-7; a weak D match, TRBD2 (5 bases). Germline V gives CDR1 SEHNR, CDR2 FQNEAQ (reference sequence). The CDR3 length is 14 residues. Trimming shortened V by 3 bases and J by 4 bases, and 13 bases separated the two germline ends. The CDR3 reads CASSFGLMTYEQYF. CDR3 nucleotide sequence: TGTGCCAGCAGCTTCGGACTGATGACTTACGAGCAGTACTTC.